Shown below are 4 T cell receptor beta chains from a single sample sequenced in a study of beta chain features in type 1 diabetes. The authors reverse transcribed all of the isolated RNA, so sequencing captured expressed TCRB transcripts. This table comes from immunoSEQ multiplex PCR, and its TCRdb copy is limited to in-frame clones, with some not included. The sample has about 220,000 clones, under 13% seen once. The source material was central memory CD4+ T cells from blood. The source of these receptors is a man between 18 and 35 years old in good health.

The chain combines TRBV12-5 with TRBJ2-3, with a weak D call TRBD2 (6 bases). This CDR3 comprises 14 residues. Germline loops: CDR1 LGHNT, CDR2 FRNRAP. The V end lost 3 bases, the J end lost 0 bases, and 7 bases lay between the germline ends. The CDR3 spells CASGLSGSTDTQYF. For the CDR3, the DNA is TGTGCTAGTGGTTTAAGCGGGAGCACAGATACGCAGTATTTT.

A few counts support this clone. A clone one base away is much larger, so this may be a read error. V is TRBV5-4 and J is TRBJ1-3; D unclear. V dropped 3 bases and J dropped 2 bases, with 0 bases sitting between them. Germline-derived CDR1 and CDR2 are SGHNT and YYREEE (reference sequence). The CDR3 is made up of 11 amino acids. The CDR3 loop is CASSSGNTIYF. The DNA for the CDR3 is TGTGCCAGCAGCTCTGGAAACACCATATATTTT.

With regard to this clone: Being one base from a much bigger clone, this may be a read error. V usage is TRBV6-5 and J usage is TRBJ2-1; 11 nucleotides agree with TRBD2. CDR1 is MNHEY and CDR2 is SVGAGI in the germline V gene. V lost 6 bases and J lost 4; bases outside the gene matches: 2. This CDR3 is 14 amino acids long. The CDR3 nucleotides read TGTGCCAGCAGCGGGACTAGCGGATACAATGAGCAGTTCTTC. Protein sequence: CASSGTSGYNEQFF.

This clone showed up just a few times. The chain carries TRBV18 and TRBJ2-7; D is perhaps TRBD1 (6 bases). The CDR3 length is 13 residues. Trimming removed 4 bases at V and 6 bases at J, with 13 bases between. Germline assignment: CDR1 KGHSH and CDR2 LQKENI. The CDR3 here is CASSLNRVGEQYF. CDR3 coding DNA: TGTGCCAGCTCACTCAACAGGGTAGGCGAGCAGTACTTC.